One sample yielded the 13 T cell receptor beta chains listed below, sequenced in a study of identical twins (dated by TCRdb to the mid-2010s). Libraries were built with 5' RACE. Sequencing was performed on an Illumina HiSeq 2000. The public reads were run again by TCRdb, first through fastp at Q25 and then through MiXCR, and only productive beta chains were kept. Entries that share a CDR3 protein sequence are merged under the most common genes and DNA. Counted in this sample were 470,000 or so distinct CDR3 sequences; approximately 25% of them appeared once. The top ten clonotypes cover roughly 2.8% of the sample. The same specimen was also included in a second study, on T cells expressing NK-cell markers.

The sample was CD4+ T cells sorted from blood. Receptor source: a woman younger than 30 in good health.

Only a few counts were recorded for this clonotype. The J gene is TRBJ2-1, the V gene TRBV5-1, with D tentatively TRBD1 or TRBD2 (6 bases each). V shed 4 bases and J shed 9 bases, with 20 bases lying between them. The CDR3 totals 15 residues. CDR1 and CDR2 from the germline V gene are SGHRS and YFSETQ. The CDR3 is CASSLQGTAGGEQFF. Written as DNA, the CDR3 is TGCGCCAGCAGCCTTCAGGGGACCGCCGGGGGTGAGCAGTTCTTC.

This clonotype was seen a handful of times. The V and J genes are TRBV20-1 and TRBJ2-1; 8 bases align to TRBD2. The CDR3 spans 16 residues. The J segment lost 2 bases and the V segment lost 1 base, leaving 7 bases of the junction unmatched. The germline CDR1 and CDR2 sequences are DFQATT and SNEGSKA (reference sequence). CDR3 in DNA: TGCAGTGCTAGAGTGGGTGGTAGCGGGGCCTACAATGAGCAGTTCTTC. This sequence encodes CSARVGGSGAYNEQFF.

This clonotype appeared a few times. The CDR3 loop is CASSTQPGTREFEQFF. In DNA, the CDR3 is TGTGCCAGCAGCACACAACCCGGGACTAGAGAATTTGAGCAGTTCTTC. This chain uses TRBV7-3 with TRBJ2-1, with TRBD2 matching over 8 bases. The germline V gene encodes CDR1 SGHTA and CDR2 FQGTGA. CDR3 length: 16 amino acids. After removal of 5 bases from V and 9 bases from J, the junction contained 15 bases not matched to a gene.

This clonotype was seen only a few times. The genes are TRBV12-3 or TRBV12-4 and TRBJ1-6; the D is unclear. The CDR3 is 17 residues long. Deletions cut 5 bases from V and 0 bases from J, with 14 bases between. As DNA, the CDR3 is TGTGCCAGCAGTCCAGACGTAGGGAGCTCCTATAATTCACCCCTCCACTTT. Translation: CASSPDVGSSYNSPLHF.

This clonotype was detected only a few times. The rearrangement joins TRBV10-3 to TRBJ2-1; perhaps TRBD2 as D (5 bases). Deletions cut 2 bases from V and 5 bases from J, with 22 bases between. The CDR3 is 18 residues long. Germline CDR1 reads ENHRY; CDR2 reads SYGVKD. CDR3 coding DNA: TGTGCCATCAGTGAGATACTAGACCCAACCTGGGGTCACAATGAGCAGTTCTTC. Translation gives CAISEILDPTWGHNEQFF.

This clonotype was seen more than once but under ten times. This chain connects TRBV3-1 to TRBJ2-3, with D uncertain. Germline V lookup: CDR1 LGHDT, CDR2 YNNKEL (reference sequence). V was pared by 3 bases and J by 8 bases, with 18 bases between. The CDR3 length is 15 residues. This chain's CDR3 is CASSQHTMEPTTQYF. CDR3 coding DNA: TGTGCCAGCAGCCAGCACACCATGGAGCCTACTACGCAGTATTTT.

The chain combines TRBV20-1 with TRBJ2-6; no clear D gene. Germline loops: CDR1 DFQATT, CDR2 SNEGSKA (reference sequence). V was clipped by 3 bases and J by 0 bases, with 6 bases between them. This CDR3 is built from 14 residues. The CDR3 here is CSASFASGANVLTF. The CDR3 nucleotides are TGCAGTGCTAGTTTTGCCTCTGGGGCCAACGTCCTGACTTTC.

The gene calls are TRBV21-1 and TRBJ2-5; the table's TRBD2 call for D was not verified on the DNA. TRBV21-1 is tagged as a pseudogene. This CDR3 is 12 amino acids long. DNA for the CDR3: TGTGCCAGGACTAGCGGTGAAGAGACCCAGTACTTC. Its translation is CARTSGEETQYF.

This clonotype has only a few counts. The chain links TRBV15 to TRBJ1-2; a weak D match, TRBD1 (5 bases). The CDR3 runs 14 residues. Germline-derived CDR1 and CDR2 are LNHNV and YYDKDF (reference sequence). V was shortened by 0 bases and J by 8 bases, with 13 bases between the two germline ends. CDR3 loop: CATSREVGPGGYTF. In DNA, the CDR3 is TGTGCCACCAGCAGAGAAGTGGGACCAGGCGGCTACACCTTC. Drawing the rest from reference TRBV15 and TRBJ1-2, the complete variable domain is DAMVIQNPRYQVTQFGKPVTLSCSQTLNHNVMYWYQQKSSQAPKLLFHYYDKDFNNEADTPDNFQSRRPNTSFCFLDIRSPGLGDTAMYLCATSREVGPGGYTFGSGTRLTVV.

This clonotype has just a few counts. V and J are TRBV3-1 and TRBJ2-7; 12 bases agree with TRBD2. Germline V CDR1 and CDR2: LGHDT, YNNKEL (reference sequence). The CDR3 covers 15 residues. The J segment lost 6 bases and the V segment lost 3 bases, leaving 6 bases of the junction unmatched. The CDR3 protein is CASSQQPGLAGEQYF. The CDR3 bases are TGTGCCAGCAGCCAGCAACCGGGACTAGCGGGCGAGCAGTACTTC.

CDR3 amino acids: CASSLWTRNTGELFF. For the CDR3, the DNA is TGTGCCAGCAGCTTGTGGACACGCAACACCGGGGAGCTGTTTTTT. The V gene is TRBV5-5, the J gene TRBJ2-2; a possible D gene is TRBD1 (5 bases). Trimming stripped 1 base from V and 2 bases from J, with 9 bases between. This CDR3 contains 15 residues. Per the germline V gene, CDR1 is SGHKS and CDR2 is YYEKEE (reference sequence). Looking up the rest from reference TRBV5-5 and TRBJ2-2 gives the full variable domain: DAGVTQSPTHLIKTRGQQVTLRCSPISGHKSVSWYQQVLGQGPQFIFQYYEKEERGRGNFPDRFSARQFPNYSSELNVNALLLGDSALYLCASSLWTRNTGELFFGEGSRLTVL.

Ten or more counts support this clonotype. The chain is built from TRBV12-3 or TRBV12-4 and TRBJ1-1, with D unresolved. V was trimmed by 6 bases and J by 11 bases, leaving 22 bases between them. The CDR3 has 14 residues. CDR3 amino acids: CASSQHNEARGAFF. Written as DNA, the CDR3 is TGTGCCAGCAGCCAACATAATGAGGCCAGAGGGGCTTTCTTT.

This clonotype was observed at least ten times. V usage is TRBV6-2 or TRBV6-3 and J usage is TRBJ2-5; 7 bases are a match to TRBD1. Germline CDR1 reads MNHEY; CDR2 reads SVGEGT. The CDR3 runs to 13 residues. V was pared by 6 bases and J by 2 bases, with 3 bases of the junction left unmatched. The CDR3: CASSGQEQETQYF. CDR3 coding DNA: TGTGCCAGCAGCGGACAGGAACAAGAGACCCAGTACTTC.